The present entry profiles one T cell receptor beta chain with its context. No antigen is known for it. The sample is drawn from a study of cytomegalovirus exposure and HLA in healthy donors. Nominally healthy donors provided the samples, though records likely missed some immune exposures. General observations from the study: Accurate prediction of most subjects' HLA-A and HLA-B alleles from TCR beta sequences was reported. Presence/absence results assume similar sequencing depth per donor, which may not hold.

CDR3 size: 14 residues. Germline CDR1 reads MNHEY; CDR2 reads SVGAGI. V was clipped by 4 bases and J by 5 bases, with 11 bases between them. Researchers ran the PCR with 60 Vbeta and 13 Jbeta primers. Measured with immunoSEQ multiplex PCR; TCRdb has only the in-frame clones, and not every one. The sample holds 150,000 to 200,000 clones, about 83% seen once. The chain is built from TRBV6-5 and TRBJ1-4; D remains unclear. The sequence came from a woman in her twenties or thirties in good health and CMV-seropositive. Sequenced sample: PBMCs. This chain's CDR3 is CASSSGRNNEKLFF. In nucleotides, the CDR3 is TGTGCCAGCAGTTCCGGGAGAAACAATGAAAAACTGTTTTTT.